This TCR beta chain was observed in a study of post-analysis software for immune sequencing data. Overall study: Both relapsing-remitting and secondary progressive multiple sclerosis featured among the disease courses, as did progressive-relapsing multiple sclerosis. Study-wide results and caveats: Samples prepared in the same batch strongly co-clustered by F measure. Controls had lower frequencies than patients of a few TRBV segments, which included TRBV5-6, TRBV5-1 and TRBV20-1. In multiple sclerosis, normalized Chao1 diversity was significantly below that of controls.

A note on this clonotype: Its target is not known.

This CDR3 is 9 amino acids long. V was trimmed by 11 bases and J by 5 bases, leaving 6 bases between them. Germline CDR1 and CDR2: SNHLY and FYNNEI. Libraries were made from TCR beta cDNA, and they carried unique molecular identifiers. Input populations of roughly 1 to 11 million T cells gave rise to about 480,000 cDNA molecules. MiXCR, applied by TCRdb to the PCR reads, yields one record per CDR3 protein. The table has some 800,000 distinct CDR3 sequences, 40% to 55% seen once. The origin of this receptor is a girl aged 5-17 years with multiple sclerosis. The chain uses TRBV2 and TRBJ1-2; D remains ambiguous. Sequencing used blood. As DNA, the CDR3 is TGTGCCGTTTCTTATGGCTACACCTTC. It specifies CAVSYGYTF.